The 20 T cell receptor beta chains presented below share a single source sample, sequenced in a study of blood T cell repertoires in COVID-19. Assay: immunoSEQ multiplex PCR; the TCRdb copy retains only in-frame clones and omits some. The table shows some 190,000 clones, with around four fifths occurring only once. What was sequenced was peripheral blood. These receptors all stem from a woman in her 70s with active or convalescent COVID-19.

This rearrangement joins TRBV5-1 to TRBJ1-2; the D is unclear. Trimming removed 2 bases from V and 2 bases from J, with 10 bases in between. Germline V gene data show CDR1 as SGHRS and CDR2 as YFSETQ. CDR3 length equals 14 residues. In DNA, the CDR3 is TGCGCCAGCAGCTTAGGACTCACGAACTATGGCTACACCTTC. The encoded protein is CASSLGLTNYGYTF.

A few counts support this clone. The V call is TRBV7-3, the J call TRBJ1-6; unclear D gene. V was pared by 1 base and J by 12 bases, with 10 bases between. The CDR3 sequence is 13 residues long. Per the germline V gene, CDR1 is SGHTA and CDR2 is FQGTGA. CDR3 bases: TGTGCCAGCAGCTTAAGTGCTGGGCAACCCCTCCACTTT. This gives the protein CASSLSAGQPLHF. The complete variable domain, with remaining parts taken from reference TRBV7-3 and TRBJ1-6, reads GAGVSQTPSNKVTEKGKYVELRCDPISGHTALYWYRQSLGQGPEFLIYFQGTGAADDSGLPNDRFFAVRPEGSVSTLKIQRTERGDSAVYLCASSLSAGQPLHFGNGTRLTVT.

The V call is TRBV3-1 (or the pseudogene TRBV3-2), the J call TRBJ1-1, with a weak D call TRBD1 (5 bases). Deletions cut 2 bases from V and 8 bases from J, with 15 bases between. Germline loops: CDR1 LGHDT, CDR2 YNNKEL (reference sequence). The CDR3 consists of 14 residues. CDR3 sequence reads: CASSQQGSEAEAFF. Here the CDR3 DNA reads TGTGCCAGCAGCCAACAGGGAAGTGAGGCCGAAGCTTTCTTT.

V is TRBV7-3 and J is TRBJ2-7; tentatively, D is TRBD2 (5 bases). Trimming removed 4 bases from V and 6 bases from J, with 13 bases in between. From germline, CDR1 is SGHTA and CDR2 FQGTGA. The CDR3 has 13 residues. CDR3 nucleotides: TGTGCCAGCAGCTCATCGGGATGGTCCGAGCAGTACTTC. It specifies CASSSSGWSEQYF. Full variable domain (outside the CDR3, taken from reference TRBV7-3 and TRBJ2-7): GAGVSQTPSNKVTEKGKYVELRCDPISGHTALYWYRQSLGQGPEFLIYFQGTGAADDSGLPNDRFFAVRPEGSVSTLKIQRTERGDSAVYLCASSSSGWSEQYFGPGTRLTVT.

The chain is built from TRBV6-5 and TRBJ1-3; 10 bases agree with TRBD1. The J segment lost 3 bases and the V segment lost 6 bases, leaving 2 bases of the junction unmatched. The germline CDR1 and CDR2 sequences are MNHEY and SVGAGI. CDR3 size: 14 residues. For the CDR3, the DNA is TGTGCCAGCAGGGGACAGGGGCTTGGAAACACCATATATTTT. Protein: CASRGQGLGNTIYF.

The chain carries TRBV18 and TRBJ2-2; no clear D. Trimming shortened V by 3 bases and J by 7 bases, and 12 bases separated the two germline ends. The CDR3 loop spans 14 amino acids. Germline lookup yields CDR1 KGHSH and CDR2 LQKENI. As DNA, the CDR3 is TGTGCCAGCTCACCGAACAGTGATAACGGGGAGCTGTTTTTT. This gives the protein CASSPNSDNGELFF.

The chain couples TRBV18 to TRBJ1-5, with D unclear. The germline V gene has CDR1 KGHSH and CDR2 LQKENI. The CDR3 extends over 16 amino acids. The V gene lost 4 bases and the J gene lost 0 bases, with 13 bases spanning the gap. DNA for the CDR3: TGTGCCAGCTCACTCGTTGGAGGGCGTAGCAATCAGCCCCAGCATTTT. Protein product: CASSLVGGRSNQPQHF. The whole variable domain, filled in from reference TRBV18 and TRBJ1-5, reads NAGVMQNPRHLVRRRGQEARLRCSPMKGHSHVYWYRQLPEEGLKFMVYLQKENIIDESGMPKERFSAEFPKEGPSILRIQQVVRGDSAAYFCASSLVGGRSNQPQHFGDGTRLSIL.

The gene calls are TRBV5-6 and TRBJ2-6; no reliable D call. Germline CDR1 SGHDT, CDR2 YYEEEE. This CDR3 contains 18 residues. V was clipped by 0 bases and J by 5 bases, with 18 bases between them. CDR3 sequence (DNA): TGTGCCAGCAGCTTGGCTACCGAAAACTACCCCAGGGCCAACGTCCTGACTTTC. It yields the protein CASSLATENYPRANVLTF.

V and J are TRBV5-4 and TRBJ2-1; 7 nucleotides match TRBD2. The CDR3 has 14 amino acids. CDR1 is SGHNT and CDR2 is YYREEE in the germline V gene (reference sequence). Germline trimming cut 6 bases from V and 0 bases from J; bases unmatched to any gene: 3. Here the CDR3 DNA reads TGTGCCAGCACGCGGGAGAGCTCCTACAATGAGCAGTTCTTC. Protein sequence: CASTRESSYNEQFF.

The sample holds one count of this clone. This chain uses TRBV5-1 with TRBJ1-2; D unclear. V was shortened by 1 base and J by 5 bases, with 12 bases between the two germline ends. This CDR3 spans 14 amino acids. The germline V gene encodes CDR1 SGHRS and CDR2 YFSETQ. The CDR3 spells CASSLFSREYGYTF. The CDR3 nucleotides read TGCGCCAGCAGCTTGTTTTCGAGGGAATATGGCTACACCTTC.

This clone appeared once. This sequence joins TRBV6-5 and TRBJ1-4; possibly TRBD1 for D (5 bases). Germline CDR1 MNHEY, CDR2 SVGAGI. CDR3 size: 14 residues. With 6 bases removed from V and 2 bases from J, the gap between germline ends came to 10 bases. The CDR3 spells CASSFRATNEKLFF. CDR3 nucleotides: TGTGCCAGCAGCTTCAGGGCCACTAATGAAAAACTGTTTTTT.

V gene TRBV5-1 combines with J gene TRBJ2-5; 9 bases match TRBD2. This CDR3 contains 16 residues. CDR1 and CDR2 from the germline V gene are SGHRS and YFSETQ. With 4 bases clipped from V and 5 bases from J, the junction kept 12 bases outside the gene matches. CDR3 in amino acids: CASSEGGRADRETQYF. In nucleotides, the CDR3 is TGCGCCAGCAGCGAGGGCGGGAGGGCAGACCGGGAGACCCAGTACTTC.

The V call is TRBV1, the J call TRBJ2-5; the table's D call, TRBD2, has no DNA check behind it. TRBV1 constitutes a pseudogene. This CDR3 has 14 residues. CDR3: CTSIPSGRQETQYF. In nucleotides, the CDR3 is TGCACCAGCATCCCAAGCGGGCGCCAAGAGACCCAGTACTTC.

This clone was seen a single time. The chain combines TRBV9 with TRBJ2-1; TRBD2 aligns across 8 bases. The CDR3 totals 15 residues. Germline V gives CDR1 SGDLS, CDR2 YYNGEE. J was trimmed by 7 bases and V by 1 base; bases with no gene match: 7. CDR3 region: CASSVKGLAGNEQFF. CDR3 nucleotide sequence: TGTGCCAGCAGCGTAAAAGGACTAGCAGGTAATGAGCAGTTCTTC.

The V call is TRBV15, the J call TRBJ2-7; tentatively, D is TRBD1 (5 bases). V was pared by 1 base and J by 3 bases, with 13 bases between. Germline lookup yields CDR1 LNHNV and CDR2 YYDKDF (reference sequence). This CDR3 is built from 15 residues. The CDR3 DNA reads TGTGCCACCAGCAGAGGGGGCGGAGCCAGCTACGAGCAGTACTTC. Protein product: CATSRGGGASYEQYF.

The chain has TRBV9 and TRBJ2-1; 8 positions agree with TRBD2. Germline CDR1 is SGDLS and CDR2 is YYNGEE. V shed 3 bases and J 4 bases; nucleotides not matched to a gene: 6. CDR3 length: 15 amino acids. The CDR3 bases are TGTGCCAGCAGCGCATCGGGACTAGAATACAATGAGCAGTTCTTC. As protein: CASSASGLEYNEQFF.

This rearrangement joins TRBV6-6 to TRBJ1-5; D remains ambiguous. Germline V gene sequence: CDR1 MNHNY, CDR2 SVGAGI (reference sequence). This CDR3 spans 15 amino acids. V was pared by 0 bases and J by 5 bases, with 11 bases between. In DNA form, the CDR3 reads TGTGCCAGCAGTTACTCAGGGTGGGGAGATCAGCCCCAGCATTTT. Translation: CASSYSGWGDQPQHF.

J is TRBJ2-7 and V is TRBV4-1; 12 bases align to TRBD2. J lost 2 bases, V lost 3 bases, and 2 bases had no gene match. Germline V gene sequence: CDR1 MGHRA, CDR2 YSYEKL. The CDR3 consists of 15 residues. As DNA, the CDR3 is TGCGCCAGCAGCCAGACTAGCGGGAGCCCCTACGAGCAGTACTTC. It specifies CASSQTSGSPYEQYF.

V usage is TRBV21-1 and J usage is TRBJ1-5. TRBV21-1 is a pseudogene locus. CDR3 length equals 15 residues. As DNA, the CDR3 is TGTGCCAGCAGCCTAACCGCGGGGCCTTATCAGCCCCAGCATTTT. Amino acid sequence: CASSLTAGPYQPQHF.

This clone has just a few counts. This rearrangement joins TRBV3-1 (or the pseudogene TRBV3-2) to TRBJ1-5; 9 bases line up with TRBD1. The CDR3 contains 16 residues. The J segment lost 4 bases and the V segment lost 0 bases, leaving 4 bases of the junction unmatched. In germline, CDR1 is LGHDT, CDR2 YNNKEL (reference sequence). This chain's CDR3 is CASSQEGGQGNQPQHF. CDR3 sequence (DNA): TGTGCCAGCAGCCAAGAAGGAGGACAGGGGAATCAGCCCCAGCATTTT.